This T cell receptor beta chain was captured in a study of blood T cell repertoires in COVID-19. Overall study: Samples came from the United States, Italy and Spain, spanning acute and convalescent COVID-19. PBMCs, B-cell-depleted T cells, or T cells provided the cDNA or gDNA that made up the material.

The protocol was immunoSEQ multiplex PCR, while the TCRdb copy is restricted to in-frame clones and leaves out a portion. This sample has about 320,000 clones, with roughly 89% found just once. Germline V gene sequence: CDR1 SGHTA, CDR2 FQGNSA. CDR3 length equals 15 residues. Trimming at V came to 4 bases and at J to 8 bases, leaving 13 bases not matched to a gene. Individuals drawn from approximately 26 US areas were about 18 to 100 years old. This clonotype originated in a man aged 60 to 75 who had recovered from COVID-19. The chain is built from TRBV7-2 and TRBJ1-2, with 7 nucleotides matching TRBD1. The sample taken for sequencing was PBMCs or T cells enriched from blood (not recorded which). The CDR3: CASSWAPGQTWGYTF. The CDR3 coding sequence is TGTGCCAGCAGCTGGGCACCGGGACAGACATGGGGCTACACCTTC.